This is a list of T cell receptor beta chains from one sample in a study of blood T cell repertoires in COVID-19. Clones were read by immunoSEQ multiplex PCR, and TCRdb kept only the in-frame ones, dropping some. The profile shows hundreds of thousands of clones, more than 85% of them singletons. The sequencing input was PBMCs or T cells enriched from blood (not recorded which). Receptor source: a woman aged 55 to 70 who had recovered from COVID-19. The conserved cysteine and the conserved F or W are not part of the CDR3 here. Not all rows give a size; the values are once, few, many and, for expanded clones, a class.

length: 13; V: TRBV12-5; size: .; CDR3: ASGLVVRGSFEAF
length: 13; V: TRBV30; size: once; CDR3: AWSVRTGGSSPLH
length: 13; V: TRBV27; size: .; CDR3: ASSPGQGGSYEQY
length: 12; V: TRBV27; size: .; CDR3: ASSLRGENSPLH
length: 11; V: TRBV5-6; size: .; CDR3: ASSPDRGEKLF
length: 12; V: TRBV5-1; size: .; CDR3: ASRGTGNTGELF
length: 13; V: TRBV5-1; size: .; CDR3: ASNLGLGGTDTQY
length: 14; V: TRBV7-6; size: .; CDR3: ASSLSSPVFTDTQY
length: 13; V: TRBV2; size: .; CDR3: ASSRTSGGLNEQF
length: 12; V: TRBV7-2; size: .; CDR3: ASSSRLAMETQY
length: 15; V: TRBV19; size: .; CDR3: ASSIVSPMTGNTEAF
length: 12; V: TRBV6-4; size: .; CDR3: ASKDRVGNYGYT
length: 12; V: TRBV18; size: .; CDR3: ASSTGTSGGEQY
length: 12; V: TRBV6-5; size: .; CDR3: ASTPLVGQETQY
length: 10; V: TRBV29-1; size: .; CDR3: SVRRGTDTQY
length: 11; V: TRBV7-9; size: few; CDR3: ASSPQGGTEAF
length: 13; V: TRBV5-5; size: once; CDR3: ASSFGQNYNTEAF
length: 12; V: TRBV2; size: .; CDR3: ASSELGGGDIQY
length: 14; V: TRBV7-2; size: once; CDR3: ASSPNRVGGNTEAF
length: 9; V: TRBV19; size: .; CDR3: ASKEYQPQH
length: 11; V: TRBV2; size: .; CDR3: ASTPEPGQPQH
length: 10; V: TRBV6-5; size: .; CDR3: ASSPGGQAQH
length: 13; V: TRBV18; size: .; CDR3: ASSPPTGENSPLH
length: 12; V: TRBV5-5; size: .; CDR3: ASSGQGLVYGYT
length: 14; V: TRBV10-3; size: .; CDR3: AISQSGTSFYNEQF
length: 13; V: TRBV10-1; size: .; CDR3: ASTLRQGSYNEQF
length: 13; V: TRBV7-2; size: .; CDR3: ASSKEGRTAETQY
length: 13; V: TRBV29-1; size: .; CDR3: SVEGEGAGAEKLF
length: 14; V: TRBV24-1; size: .; CDR3: ATSDQDMGGIYGYT
length: 14; V: TRBV3-1/TRBV3-2; size: .; CDR3: ASSHWAGGYTDTQY
length: 10; V: TRBV28; size: .; CDR3: ATLDRGETQY
length: 13; V: TRBV2; size: .; CDR3: ASSAGTSGAETQY
length: 13; V: TRBV27; size: .; CDR3: ASRGFRGLGAEAF
length: 12; V: TRBV5-4; size: .; CDR3: ASSLGQGGSPLH
length: 10; V: TRBV2; size: .; CDR3: ASRPSTGELF
length: 11; V: TRBV6-5; size: few; CDR3: ASRHEALDEQF
length: 15; V: TRBV7-9; size: .; CDR3: ASSTTGPSSYNSPLH
length: 17; V: TRBV5-5; size: .; CDR3: ASSRIGTGGIVGNQPQH
length: 13; V: TRBV2; size: .; CDR3: ASSEGTGVAQPQH
length: 14; V: TRBV5-6; size: .; CDR3: ASSLEVGRLAGELF
length: 14; V: TRBV19; size: .; CDR3: ASSIESRRGWSPLH
length: 14; V: TRBV18; size: .; CDR3: ASSPRGVGANTEAF
length: 13; V: TRBV7-9; size: .; CDR3: ASSSGPYSNQPQH
length: 13; V: TRBV7-6; size: .; CDR3: ASSLGDRGGETQY
length: 11; V: TRBV2; size: once; CDR3: ASRETANYGYT
length: 13; V: TRBV9; size: .; CDR3: ASSIGTGGAERQY
length: 13; V: TRBV5-1; size: .; CDR3: ASSLVYGNTGELF
length: 12; V: TRBV30; size: .; CDR3: AWSGWGGHDEQF
length: 14; V: TRBV27; size: .; CDR3: ASSLVPGRGYTEAF
length: 10; V: TRBV2; size: .; CDR3: ASSPPIGGYT
length: 12; V: TRBV29-1; size: .; CDR3: SVVRTGNYNEQF
length: 15; V: TRBV3-1/TRBV3-2; size: .; CDR3: ASSQVGPGLGDEKLF